Presented here are 21 T cell receptor beta chains from one specimen sequenced in a study of blood T cell repertoires in COVID-19. Clones were sequenced by immunoSEQ multiplex PCR, and TCRdb holds only the in-frame ones, with some missing. This table holds roughly 220,000 clones, roughly nine tenths found once. Sequences were obtained from PBMCs or T cells enriched from blood (not recorded which). The receptor set was obtained from a woman under 40 who had recovered from COVID-19.

J is TRBJ1-4 and V is TRBV7-9; 8 bases match TRBD1. Germline V lookup: CDR1 SEHNR, CDR2 FQNEAQ (reference sequence). CDR3 length: 18 residues. The J segment lost 0 bases and the V segment lost 5 bases, leaving 11 bases of the junction unmatched. The CDR3 DNA follows: TGTGCCAGCAGCGCAAGGACAGGGCGCTTTGCAACTAATGAAAAACTGTTTTTT. It encodes CASSARTGRFATNEKLFF.

This chain connects TRBV7-8 to TRBJ1-1; D is perhaps TRBD1 (5 bases). Germline V CDR1 and CDR2: SGHVS, FQNEAQ. CDR3 length equals 17 residues. V lost 3 bases and J 5 bases, leaving 22 bases between the germline ends. CDR3 sequence (DNA): TGTGCCAGCAGCTTGTTTCGTAGTGGGGCGAGGAAAACTGAAGCTTTCTTT. It is translated as CASSLFRSGARKTEAFF.

CDR3 sequence reads: CASKGTGGTGELFF. CDR3 DNA: TGTGCCAGCAAAGGGACAGGGGGAACCGGGGAGCTGTTTTTT. This chain links TRBV6-5 with TRBJ2-2, with TRBD1 matching 11 bases. V shed 7 bases, J shed 5 bases, and the junction held 3 bases outside the gene matches. CDR3 length equals 14 residues. Germline lookup yields CDR1 MNHEY and CDR2 SVGAGI.

The DNA of the CDR3 is TGTGCCACCAGTGATTCCGGACTAGCGGGGGAAGAGACCCAGTACTTC. This encodes CATSDSGLAGEETQYF. V gene TRBV24-1 combines with J gene TRBJ2-5; the match to TRBD2 covers 13 bases. This CDR3 is built from 16 residues. Germline CDR1 KGHDR, CDR2 SFDVKD. V lost 2 bases, J lost 3 bases, and 2 bases stayed unmatched.

The chain's CDR3 is CASSSRTGQWDGYTF. CDR3 coding DNA: TGTGCCAGCAGCTCCCGGACAGGGCAATGGGATGGCTACACCTTC. The gene calls are TRBV5-4 and TRBJ1-2, with TRBD1 matching 8 bases. This CDR3 has 15 residues. V lost 3 bases, J lost 6 bases, and 10 bases stayed unmatched. Per the germline V gene, CDR1 is SGHNT and CDR2 is YYREEE (reference sequence).

The V and J genes are TRBV19 and TRBJ1-5; possibly TRBD1 for D (6 bases). This CDR3 comprises 15 residues. CDR1 and CDR2 from the germline V gene are LNHDA and SQIVND (reference sequence). Trimming took off 2 bases at V and 3 bases at J, with 11 bases between the two ends. The CDR3 DNA follows: TGTGCCAGTAGTATAAGCAGGGGATACAATCAGCCCCAGCATTTT. Translation: CASSISRGYNQPQHF.

To note about this clone: Other DNA sequences in this specimen translate into the identical CDR3. The V gene is TRBV3-1 (or the pseudogene TRBV3-2), the J gene TRBJ2-3; 11 bases align to TRBD2. CDR1 and CDR2 from the germline V gene are LGHDT and YNNKEL (reference sequence). V was pared by 1 base and J by 3 bases, with 3 bases of the junction left unmatched. The CDR3 extends over 16 amino acids. CDR3 DNA: TGTGCCAGCAGCCAAGGCCTAGCGGGGGGTACAGATACGCAGTATTTT. It specifies CASSQGLAGGTDTQYF.

The chain couples TRBV7-2 to TRBJ2-1; 12 nucleotides line up with TRBD2. CDR1 and CDR2 from the germline V gene are SGHTA and FQGNSA. The CDR3 spans 17 residues. Losses at the gene ends were 5 bases for V and 0 bases for J; bases not matched to a gene: 5. The CDR3 sequence: CASSAGLAGSSYNEQFF. Written as DNA, the CDR3 is TGTGCCAGCAGCGCCGGACTAGCGGGGAGCTCCTACAATGAGCAGTTCTTC.

The gene calls are TRBV29-1 and TRBJ1-1; a possible D gene is TRBD1 (6 bases). Trimming removed 4 bases from V and 1 base from J, with 10 bases in between. The CDR3 consists of 13 residues. Per germline, CDR1 SQVTM and CDR2 ANQGSEA. This chain's CDR3 is CSVAARGNTEAFF. CDR3 nucleotides: TGCAGCGTTGCGGCCAGGGGGAACACTGAAGCTTTCTTT.

The rearrangement links TRBV6-5 to TRBJ1-5, with TRBD1 identical over 7 bases. The CDR3 totals 13 residues. Germline CDR1 is MNHEY and CDR2 is SVGAGI. Germline trimming cut 4 bases from V and 4 bases from J; bases unmatched to any gene: 1. CDR3 in DNA: TGTGCCAGCAGTTCAGGGGGTAATCAGCCCCAGCATTTT. Translating gives CASSSGGNQPQHF.

The chain has TRBV6-2 or TRBV6-3 and TRBJ1-2, with 11 bases aligning to TRBD1. From germline, CDR1 is MNHEY and CDR2 SVGEGT. This CDR3 has 13 residues. V was clipped by 6 bases and J by 8 bases; unmatched bases: 5. CDR3 nucleotides: TGTGCCAGCAGCCTTGGACAGGGGGCCGGCTACACCTTC. It yields the protein CASSLGQGAGYTF.

The rearrangement links TRBV6-5 to TRBJ2-3, with 12 bases lining up with TRBD2. There are 14 residues in the CDR3. V lost 4 bases to trimming and J lost 8 bases; unmatched junction nucleotides: 4. CDR1 is MNHEY and CDR2 is SVGAGI in the germline V gene. CDR3 residues: CASSSTTSGGTQYF. The CDR3 DNA is TGTGCCAGCAGTTCTACGACTAGCGGGGGTACGCAGTATTTT.

The genes are TRBV7-9 and TRBJ1-1; 7 bases line up with TRBD1. Germline CDR1 is SEHNR and CDR2 is FQNEAQ (reference sequence). V trimming: 8 bases; J trimming: 2 bases; junction bases outside the gene matches: 11. The CDR3 totals 15 residues. CDR3 sequence (DNA): TGTGCCAGCTCGCAGGGGGGAGAGCCCAACACTGAAGCTTTCTTT. This encodes CASSQGGEPNTEAFF. The full variable domain, completed using reference TRBV7-9 and TRBJ1-1, is DTGVSQNPRHKITKRGQNVTFRCDPISEHNRLYWYRQTLGQGPEFLTYFQNEAQLEKSRLLSDRFSAERPKGSFSTLEIQRTEQGDSAMYLCASSQGGEPNTEAFFGQGTRLTVV.

The V call is TRBV2, the J call TRBJ1-5; D is uncertain. CDR1 SNHLY and CDR2 FYNNEI come from the germline V gene. CDR3 size: 13 residues. The V gene lost 7 bases and the J gene lost 7 bases, with 14 bases spanning the gap. CDR3 nucleotide sequence: TGTGCCAGCAAGGGAGATGGGTTCCAGCCCCAGCATTTT. Translating it yields CASKGDGFQPQHF.

The chain links TRBV7-6 to TRBJ1-4; unclear D gene. Germline V lookup: CDR1 SGHVS, CDR2 FNYEAQ. V was trimmed by 5 bases and J by 8 bases, leaving 6 bases between them. This CDR3 is 11 amino acids long. CDR3 DNA: TGTGCCAGCAGCCCCGGGGAAAAACTGTTTTTT. Its translation: CASSPGEKLFF.

The V and J genes are TRBV2 and TRBJ1-1, with TRBD1 as a possible D gene (5 bases). The V and J ends lost 8 bases and 1 base respectively, with 11 bases between them. Germline V gene data show CDR1 as SNHLY and CDR2 as FYNNEI. This CDR3 has 13 amino acids. Here the CDR3 reads CASGRQKNTEAFF. The DNA for the CDR3 is TGTGCCAGCGGCCGACAGAAGAACACTGAAGCTTTCTTT.

This clone is a singleton in its sample. The chain combines TRBV10-3 with TRBJ2-2; 11 bases align to TRBD1. V lost 6 bases, J lost 4 bases, and 4 bases stayed unmatched. This CDR3 is 15 amino acids long. The germline V gene has CDR1 ENHRY and CDR2 SYGVKD. CDR3 amino acids: CAIRDRGPGTGELFF. DNA for the CDR3: TGTGCCATCAGGGACAGGGGGCCAGGCACCGGGGAGCTGTTTTTT.

This chain links TRBV7-2 with TRBJ2-5; 13 bases are a match to TRBD2. The CDR3 runs to 19 residues. CDR1 SGHTA and CDR2 FQGNSA come from the germline V gene. V was clipped by 6 bases and J by 4 bases; unmatched bases: 17. CDR3: CASRPGTSGANFFGETQYF. The CDR3 DNA is TGTGCCAGCAGACCCGGGACTAGCGGGGCCAATTTTTTTGGAGAGACCCAGTACTTC. Full variable domain (rest looked up from reference TRBV7-2 and TRBJ2-5): GAGVSQSPSNKVTEKGKDVELRCDPISGHTALYWYRQSLGQGLEFLIYFQGNSAPDKSGLPSDRFSAERTGGSVSTLTIQRTQQEDSAVYLCASRPGTSGANFFGETQYFGPGTRLLVL.

This chain connects TRBV5-6 to TRBJ1-2; possible D gene TRBD1, 5 bases. CDR1 and CDR2 (germline): SGHDT, YYEEEE. Trimming cost V 3 bases and J 0 bases, with 9 bases left between them. There are 14 residues in the CDR3. The CDR3 here is CASSYDSPNYGYTF. The CDR3 nucleotides are TGTGCCAGCAGCTACGACAGCCCTAACTATGGCTACACCTTC. Filled out from reference TRBV5-6 and TRBJ1-2, the complete variable domain reads DAGVTQSPTHLIKTRGQQVTLRCSPKSGHDTVSWYQQALGQGPQFIFQYYEEEERQRGNFPDRFSGHQFPNYSSELNVNALLLGDSALYLCASSYDSPNYGYTFGSGTRLTVV.

This CDR3 reads CASSQDQGLYTEAFF. The CDR3 DNA reads TGCGCCAGCAGCCAAGATCAGGGATTGTACACTGAAGCTTTCTTT. The rearrangement joins TRBV4-3 to TRBJ1-1; D might be TRBD1 (5 bases). Trimming cost V 0 bases and J 3 bases, with 11 bases left between them. Germline V lookup: CDR1 LGHNA, CDR2 YSLEER. The CDR3 has 15 amino acids.

V and J are TRBV14 and TRBJ1-3, with D unclear. The CDR3 totals 13 residues. Germline lookup yields CDR1 SGHDN and CDR2 FVKESK. V shed 1 base and J shed 5 bases, with 6 bases lying between them. CDR3 nucleotide sequence: TGTGCCAGCAGCCAAGTTTATCGAAACACCATATATTTT. Amino acids: CASSQVYRNTIYF.